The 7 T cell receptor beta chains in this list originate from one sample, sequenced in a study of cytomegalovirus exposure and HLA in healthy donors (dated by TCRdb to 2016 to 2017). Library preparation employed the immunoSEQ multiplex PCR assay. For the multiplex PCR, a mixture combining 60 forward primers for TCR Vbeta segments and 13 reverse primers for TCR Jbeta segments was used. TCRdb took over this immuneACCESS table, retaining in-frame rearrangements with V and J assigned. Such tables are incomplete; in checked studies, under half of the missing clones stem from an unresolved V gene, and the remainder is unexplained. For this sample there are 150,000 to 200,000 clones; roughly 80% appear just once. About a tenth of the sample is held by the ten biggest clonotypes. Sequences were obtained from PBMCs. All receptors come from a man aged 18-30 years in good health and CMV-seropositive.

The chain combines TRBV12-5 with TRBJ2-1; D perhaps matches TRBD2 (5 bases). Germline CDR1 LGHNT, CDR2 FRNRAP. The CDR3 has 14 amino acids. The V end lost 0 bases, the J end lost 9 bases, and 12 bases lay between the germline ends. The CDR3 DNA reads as TGTGCTAGTGGTTTGGTAGCCGGTCGGGGTGAGCAGTTCTTC. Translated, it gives CASGLVAGRGEQFF. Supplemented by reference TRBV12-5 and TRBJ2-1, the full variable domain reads DARVTQTPRHKVTEMGQEVTMRCQPILGHNTVFWYRQTMMQGLELLAYFRNRAPLDDSGMPKDRFSAEMPDATLATLKIQPSEPRDSAVYFCASGLVAGRGEQFFGPGTRLTVL.

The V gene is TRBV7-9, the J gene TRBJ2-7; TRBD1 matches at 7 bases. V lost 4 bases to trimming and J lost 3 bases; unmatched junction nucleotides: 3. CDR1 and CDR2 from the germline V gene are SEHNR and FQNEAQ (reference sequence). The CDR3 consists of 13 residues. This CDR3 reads CASSSGTDYEQYF. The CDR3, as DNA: TGTGCCAGCAGCTCCGGGACAGACTACGAGCAGTACTTC.

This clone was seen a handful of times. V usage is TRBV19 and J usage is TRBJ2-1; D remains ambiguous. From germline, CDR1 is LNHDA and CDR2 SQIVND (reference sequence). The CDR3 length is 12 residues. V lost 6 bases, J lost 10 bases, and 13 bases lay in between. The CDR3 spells CASRSVRGEQFF. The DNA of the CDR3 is TGTGCCAGTAGAAGCGTGAGAGGCGAGCAGTTCTTC.

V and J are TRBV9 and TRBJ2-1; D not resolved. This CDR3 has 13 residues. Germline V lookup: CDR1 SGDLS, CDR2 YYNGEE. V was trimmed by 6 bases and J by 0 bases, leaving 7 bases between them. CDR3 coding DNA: TGTGCCAGCAAAAGGAGCTCCTACAATGAGCAGTTCTTC. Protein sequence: CASKRSSYNEQFF.

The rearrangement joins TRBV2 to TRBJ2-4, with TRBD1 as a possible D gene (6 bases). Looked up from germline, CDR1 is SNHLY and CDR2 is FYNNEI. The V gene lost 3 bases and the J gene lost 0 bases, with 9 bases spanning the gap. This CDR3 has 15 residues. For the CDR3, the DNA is TGTGCCAGCAGTGAGGACAGACTAGCCAAAAACATTCAGTACTTC. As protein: CASSEDRLAKNIQYF.

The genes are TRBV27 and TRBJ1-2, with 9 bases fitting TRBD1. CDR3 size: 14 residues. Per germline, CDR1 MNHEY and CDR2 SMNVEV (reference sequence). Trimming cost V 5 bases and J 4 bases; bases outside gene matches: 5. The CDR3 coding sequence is TGTGCCAGCAGTACGGACAGGGGAAGCTATGGCTACACCTTC. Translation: CASSTDRGSYGYTF.

This chain's CDR3 is CASSPTRNTEAFF. Here the CDR3 DNA reads TGTGCCAGCAGTCCGACAAGGAACACTGAAGCTTTCTTT. The chain uses TRBV27 and TRBJ1-1; D is unclear. Trimming took off 5 bases at V and 1 base at J, with 8 bases between the two ends. Germline V gene data show CDR1 as MNHEY and CDR2 as SMNVEV (reference sequence). The CDR3 consists of 13 residues.